This TCR beta chain emerged from a study of shared clonotypes between healthy human individuals. Trimming removed 5 bases from V and 2 bases from J, with 19 bases in between. Germline V gene lookup returns CDR1 SGHVS and CDR2 FNYEAQ. The CDR3 is 16 residues long. Naive CD8 cells comprised CD45RO-negative, CCR7-positively selected cells, excluding terminally differentiated effector memory CD45RA+ cells. Each cell subset's genomic DNA was divided evenly among several immunoSEQ plates. The table came from immunoSEQ multiplex PCR; TCRdb's copy has only in-frame clones and leaves some out. Seen here are roughly 2 million clones, approximately 94% observed once, and the top ten hold 0.9% to 1.4%.

The sequence was obtained from a man aged 18 to 30 in good health. The specimen sequenced was naive CD8+ T cells sorted from blood. The chain uses TRBV7-6 and TRBJ2-7; D may be TRBD2 (6 bases). CDR3 sequence: CASSPRGGVPPYEQYF. The CDR3 DNA reads as TGTGCCAGCAGCCCTAGAGGCGGGGTTCCTCCCTACGAGCAGTACTTC.